These 21 T cell receptor beta chains were all obtained from the same sample, sequenced in a study of blood T cell repertoires in COVID-19. Repertoires were generated with immunoSEQ multiplex PCR, while TCRdb's copy carries only in-frame clones and drops some. Counted here are around 150,000 clones, roughly 87% occurring once; the ten biggest clones make up 3% to 4%. The sequencing input was peripheral blood. The receptors derive from a woman aged 60-75 years who had recovered from COVID-19.

The V call is TRBV12-3 or TRBV12-4, the J call TRBJ2-2; D possibly corresponds to TRBD2 (7 bases). The CDR3 consists of 12 residues. V was pared by 11 bases and J by 4 bases, with 11 bases between. The CDR3 spells CASGGPTGELFF. Here the CDR3 DNA reads TGTGCCTCCGGGGGGCCCACCGGGGAGCTGTTTTTT.

The V call is TRBV6-5, the J call TRBJ2-2; the match to TRBD2 covers 8 bases. Germline V CDR1 and CDR2: MNHEY, SVGAGI. V shed 6 bases, J shed 7 bases, and the junction held 7 bases outside the gene matches. This CDR3 spans 14 amino acids. CDR3 region: CASRTAGGYGELFF. The CDR3 region has the DNA TGTGCCAGCAGAACGGCGGGGGGCTACGGGGAGCTGTTTTTT.

This chain connects TRBV20-1 to TRBJ1-6; D is ambiguous. The CDR3 extends over 11 amino acids. Germline lookup yields CDR1 DFQATT and CDR2 SNEGSKA (reference sequence). Trimming removed 4 bases from V and 17 bases from J, with 15 bases in between. CDR3 DNA sequence: TGCAGTGCTACGATCACAGAGAAGGTCCACTTT. Its protein product is CSATITEKVHF.

This chain joins TRBV6-5 and TRBJ1-4; D remains unclear. The V gene lost 0 bases and the J gene lost 10 bases, with 9 bases spanning the gap. The CDR3 consists of 13 residues. The germline V gene has CDR1 MNHEY and CDR2 SVGAGI. CDR3 protein: CASSYSRDGKLFF. The CDR3 DNA is TGTGCCAGCAGTTACTCCCGGGATGGAAAACTGTTTTTT.

The rearrangement links TRBV6-1 to TRBJ1-2; 8 bases are shared with TRBD1. CDR3 length: 16 amino acids. CDR1 and CDR2 from the germline V gene are MNHNS and SASEGT. The J segment lost 1 base and the V segment lost 1 base, leaving 5 bases of the junction unmatched. CDR3 sequence: CASSEGDRRGNYGYTF. In DNA, the CDR3 is TGTGCCAGCAGTGAAGGGGACAGGAGAGGTAACTATGGCTACACCTTC.

V usage is TRBV7-3 and J usage is TRBJ2-5, with D possibly being TRBD2 (6 bases). V was pared by 2 bases and J by 7 bases, with 20 bases between. CDR3 length: 16 residues. Germline V gene sequence: CDR1 SGHTA, CDR2 FQGTGA. The DNA of the CDR3 is TGTGCCAGCAGCTTATTCTTCGGCGGGGACCTCACGACCCAGTACTTC. Amino acid sequence: CASSLFFGGDLTTQYF.

The chain carries TRBV15 and TRBJ2-3; TRBD1 matches 10 bases. The junction had 12 bases not matched to a gene; V was cut back by 7 bases and J by 8 bases. The CDR3 covers 15 residues. Germline-derived CDR1 and CDR2 are LNHNV and YYDKDF (reference sequence). CDR3 loop: CATTGTGVAIGTQYF. The DNA for the CDR3 is TGTGCCACCACTGGGACAGGGGTAGCGATAGGTACGCAGTATTTT.

The chain's CDR3 is CASSRATSGSLNEQFF. CDR3 in DNA: TGTGCCAGCAGCCGGGCGACTAGCGGGTCCCTCAATGAGCAGTTCTTC. The chain carries TRBV5-4 and TRBJ2-1; the match to TRBD2 covers 10 bases. The CDR3 loop spans 16 amino acids. V lost 4 bases, J lost 6 bases, and 10 bases stayed unmatched. CDR1 SGHNT and CDR2 YYREEE come from the germline V gene (reference sequence).

As concerns this clone: Relative to the germline gene, one junction end is altered; a read error may explain this. The CDR3 reads CASREGGRGNQPQHF. For the CDR3, the DNA is TGTGCCAGCAGAGAAGGGGGGCGAGGCAATCAGCCCCAGCATTTT. V usage is TRBV2 and J usage is TRBJ1-5; tentative D call: TRBD1 (6 bases). The CDR3 contains 15 residues. Looked up from germline, CDR1 is SNHLY and CDR2 is FYNNEI.

The gene calls are TRBV11-1 and TRBJ2-7; D perhaps matches TRBD1 (5 bases). Germline V gives CDR1 SGHAT, CDR2 FQDESV (reference sequence). The CDR3 loop spans 13 amino acids. Between the trimmed V and J ends, which lost 2 bases and 2 bases, there was a span of 7 bases. The CDR3 DNA follows: TGTGCCAGCAGCTTAACGGACACCTACGAGCAGTACTTC. Translation gives CASSLTDTYEQYF.

V usage is TRBV2 and J usage is TRBJ2-1; D remains unclear. V was pared by 4 bases and J by 8 bases, with 18 bases between. Looked up from germline, CDR1 is SNHLY and CDR2 is FYNNEI. The CDR3 covers 15 residues. CDR3 sequence reads: CASSGRDGPVDEQFF. For the CDR3, the DNA is TGTGCCAGCAGTGGCCGTGATGGCCCCGTCGATGAGCAGTTCTTC.

The chain employs TRBV10-3 and TRBJ2-6; perhaps TRBD2 as D (6 bases). Germline V lookup: CDR1 ENHRY, CDR2 SYGVKD. This CDR3 is built from 16 residues. V was shortened by 0 bases and J by 2 bases, with 8 bases between the two germline ends. CDR3: CAISESSGAGANVLTF. In nucleotides, the CDR3 is TGTGCCATCAGTGAGTCATCGGGGGCTGGGGCCAACGTCCTGACTTTC.

This sequence joins TRBV5-1 and TRBJ2-3; 9 bases map to TRBD2. The length of the CDR3 is 17 residues. CDR1 is SGHRS and CDR2 is YFSETQ in the germline V gene. Trimming at V came to 1 base and at J to 0 bases, leaving 6 bases not matched to a gene. CDR3 sequence (DNA): TGCGCCAGCAGCTTGTCCGCTAGCGGGACTAGCACAGATACGCAGTATTTT. This gives the protein CASSLSASGTSTDTQYF.

V is TRBV28 and J is TRBJ1-2; D is possibly TRBD1 (6 bases). Between the trimmed V and J ends, which lost 4 bases and 4 bases, there was a span of 16 bases. Looked up from germline, CDR1 is MDHEN and CDR2 is SYDVKM. The CDR3 runs 15 residues. The CDR3 coding sequence is TGTGCCAGCAGTTCCCAGGCTGGACAGCTCTATGGCTACACCTTC. Residues: CASSSQAGQLYGYTF.

In nucleotides, the CDR3 is TGTGCCAGCAGCCAATGGACAGGGAGCACAGATACGCAGTATTTT. Residues: CASSQWTGSTDTQYF. The chain employs TRBV3-1 (or the pseudogene TRBV3-2) and TRBJ2-3, with 8 bases lining up with TRBD1. The CDR3 runs to 15 residues. The junction had 1 base not matched to a gene; V was cut back by 2 bases and J by 0 bases. The germline CDR1 and CDR2 sequences are LGHDT and YNNKEL (reference sequence).

The gene calls are TRBV19 and TRBJ1-1; 8 bases agree with TRBD1. The CDR3 length is 14 residues. V shed 6 bases, J shed 6 bases, and the junction held 9 bases outside the gene matches. CDR1 LNHDA and CDR2 SQIVND come from the germline V gene (reference sequence). This CDR3 reads CASSSGTGFSEAFF. CDR3 DNA sequence: TGTGCCAGTAGCTCCGGGACAGGTTTTTCTGAAGCTTTCTTT.

The chain uses TRBV9 and TRBJ2-2; D is ambiguous. The germline V gene encodes CDR1 SGDLS and CDR2 YYNGEE. The CDR3 consists of 13 residues. V was shortened by 4 bases and J by 4 bases, with 8 bases between the two germline ends. The CDR3 loop reads CASSPSSTGELFF. CDR3 bases: TGTGCCAGCAGCCCCAGTTCCACCGGGGAGCTGTTTTTT. The full variable domain, rest sourced from reference TRBV9 and TRBJ2-2, is DSGVTQTPKHLITATGQRVTLRCSPRSGDLSVYWYQQSLDQGLQFLIQYYNGEERAKGNILERFSAQQFPDLHSELNLSSLELGDSALYFCASSPSSTGELFFGEGSRLTVL.

This rearrangement joins TRBV3-1 (or the pseudogene TRBV3-2) to TRBJ2-1, with TRBD2 matching 7 bases. Losses at the gene ends were 3 bases for V and 8 bases for J; bases not matched to a gene: 7. The CDR3 sequence is 14 residues long. Germline values: CDR1 LGHDT, CDR2 YNNKEL (reference sequence). The CDR3 is CASSHPGGGDEQFF. The DNA for the CDR3 is TGTGCCAGCAGCCACCCGGGGGGAGGCGATGAGCAGTTCTTC.

The rearrangement links TRBV11-2 to TRBJ2-1; 8 bases match TRBD2. Germline V gives CDR1 SGHAT, CDR2 FQNNGV. CDR3 size: 17 residues. The trim removed 1 base at V and 0 bases at J, leaving 5 bases unmatched. The DNA of the CDR3 is TGTGCCAGCAGCTTAGGCGGGACTAGGAGCTCCTACAATGAGCAGTTCTTC. This encodes CASSLGGTRSSYNEQFF.

The chain is built from TRBV27 and TRBJ2-7; 9 nucleotides agree with TRBD2. Germline CDR1 MNHEY, CDR2 SMNVEV (reference sequence). This CDR3 is built from 16 residues. V lost 0 bases and J lost 0; bases outside the gene matches: 3. The CDR3 sequence is CASSLSWTSASYEQYF. CDR3 in DNA: TGTGCCAGCAGTTTATCGTGGACTAGCGCCTCCTACGAGCAGTACTTC.

The chain uses TRBV2 and TRBJ2-6; D gene unclear. The CDR3 runs 13 residues. V was clipped by 4 bases and J by 4 bases, with 5 bases between them. The V gene's germline CDR1 is SNHLY and CDR2 FYNNEI. Here the CDR3 DNA reads TGTGCCAGCAGTGCTCTAGGGGCCAACGTCCTGACTTTC. Translation gives CASSALGANVLTF.